This T cell receptor (beta chain) was retrieved from a study of T cells in Graves' hyperthyroidism and ophthalmopathy. Graves' hyperthyroidism is called stable when ophthalmopathy does not progress within 18 months. Hyperthyroidism had been newly diagnosed in patients aged 18 to 65, and its duration was under 2 months. This clonotype occurred a few times. RNA transcripts served as the template for amplifying TCR beta CDR3 regions. HTBI primers drove first-round RT-PCR of the TCR CDR3. One entry per CDR3 protein results from TCRdb running MiXCR on the multiplex PCR reads. This table has about 210,000 distinct CDR3 sequences, under 20% appearing once. The receptor was derived from a man aged 45-65 years with Graves' hyperthyroidism. Sequencing was carried out using blood.

DNA for the CDR3: TGTGCCAGCAGCCAGGGGTCAGGCAACGTCCTGACTTTC. It specifies CASSQGSGNVLTF. V and J are TRBV7-2 and TRBJ2-6, with D possibly matching TRBD1 (6 bases). The germline V gene encodes CDR1 SGHTA and CDR2 FQGNSA. Trimming left V 5 bases short and J 9 bases short, with 11 bases between. This CDR3 has 13 amino acids.